Listed below are T cell receptor beta chains from one sample, sequenced in a study of T cells in localized non-small cell lung cancer. Method: immunoSEQ multiplex PCR; TCRdb's copy keeps in-frame clones and lacks some. Found here are under 1,500 clones, just under 20% of them singletons; the top ten hold roughly an eighth. The sequencing here drew on normal lung tissue next to the tumor, taken before any cancer treatment. The receptor set was obtained from a woman aged 35-75 years with stage II lung adenocarcinoma. Each CDR3 is given with its conserved first and last residue. A D gene is named only where the DNA matches it firmly. Clone size, where shown, is once, few, many, or a class for clones that have expanded.

CDR3aa: CASSRDRGPGANVLTF; CDR3nt: TGTGCCAGCAGCCGTGACAGGGGGCCAGGGGCCAACGTCCTGACTTTC; d_gene: TRBD1; v_gene: TRBV11-3; abundance: -; j_gene: TRBJ2-6
CDR3aa: CASTPGLAFGELFF; CDR3nt: TGTGCCAGCACCCCGGGACTAGCGTTCGGGGAGCTGTTTTTT; d_gene: TRBD2; v_gene: TRBV12-5; abundance: few; j_gene: TRBJ2-2
CDR3aa: CASSMRDGIAQFF; CDR3nt: TGTGCCAGCAGCATGAGGGACGGGATCGCACAGTTCTTC; d_gene: -; v_gene: TRBV6-8; abundance: few; j_gene: TRBJ2-1
CDR3aa: CASSILSPAGKETQYF; CDR3nt: TGTGCCAGTAGTATCCTATCCCCGGCGGGGAAAGAGACCCAGTACTTC; d_gene: -; v_gene: TRBV19; abundance: -; j_gene: TRBJ2-5
CDR3aa: CASSQGVLSSGNTIYF; CDR3nt: TGCGCCAGCAGCCAAGGCGTACTATCCTCTGGAAACACCATATATTTT; d_gene: -; v_gene: TRBV4-1; abundance: -; j_gene: TRBJ1-3
CDR3aa: CASSLRRDPSTDTQYF; CDR3nt: TGTGCCAGCAGCTTAAGGCGGGACCCTAGCACAGATACGCAGTATTTT; d_gene: -; v_gene: TRBV11-3; abundance: medium-sized; j_gene: TRBJ2-3
CDR3aa: CASSPGFVTNEKLFF; CDR3nt: TGTGCCAGCAGTCCGGGTTTTGTTACTAATGAAAAACTGTTTTTT; d_gene: -; v_gene: TRBV6-8; abundance: -; j_gene: TRBJ1-4
CDR3aa: CASSLRQKETQYF; CDR3nt: TGTGCCAGCTCACTTCGACAGAAAGAGACCCAGTACTTC; d_gene: -; v_gene: TRBV18; abundance: few; j_gene: TRBJ2-5
CDR3aa: CASSTPLVSGNTIYF; CDR3nt: TGTGCCAGCAGTACCCCATTGGTTTCTGGAAACACCATATATTTT; d_gene: -; v_gene: TRBV28; abundance: -; j_gene: TRBJ1-3
CDR3aa: CASSPYSGSRNSPLHF; CDR3nt: TGTGCCAGCAGCCCATATTCGGGGTCGAGGAATTCACCCCTCCACTTT; d_gene: -; v_gene: TRBV11-3; abundance: -; j_gene: TRBJ1-6
CDR3aa: CASSRDRGVYTEAFF; CDR3nt: TGTGCCAGCAGTCGGGACAGGGGAGTTTACACTGAAGCTTTCTTT; d_gene: TRBD1; v_gene: TRBV28; abundance: -; j_gene: TRBJ1-1
CDR3aa: CAVGTGGTGELFF; CDR3nt: TGTGCCGTCGGGACGGGAGGGACCGGGGAGCTGTTTTTT; d_gene: TRBD2; v_gene: TRBV6-8; abundance: -; j_gene: TRBJ2-2
CDR3aa: CATPGTSGYTF; CDR3nt: TGTGCCACCCCCGGGACGAGTGGCTACACCTTC; d_gene: -; v_gene: TRBV6-7; abundance: few; j_gene: TRBJ1-2
CDR3aa: CASSGGSRWDGYTF; CDR3nt: TGTGCCAGCAGTGGGGGTTCTCGTTGGGATGGCTACACCTTC; d_gene: -; v_gene: TRBV9; abundance: few; j_gene: TRBJ1-2
CDR3aa: CASSVTADNEQFF; CDR3nt: TGTGCCAGCAGTGTGACAGCTGACAATGAGCAGTTCTTC; d_gene: -; v_gene: TRBV9; abundance: few; j_gene: TRBJ2-1
CDR3aa: CASSQGGLAGDEQFF; CDR3nt: TGTGCCAGCAGCCAAGGGGGACTAGCGGGGGATGAGCAGTTCTTC; d_gene: TRBD2; v_gene: TRBV11-3; abundance: -; j_gene: TRBJ2-1
CDR3aa: CASSYSSEAKNIQYF; CDR3nt: TGTGCCAGCAGTTACTCAAGCGAGGCCAAAAACATTCAGTACTTC; d_gene: -; v_gene: TRBV6-8; abundance: few; j_gene: TRBJ2-4
CDR3aa: CASSLEPGGVIEQYF; CDR3nt: TGTGCCAGCAGCTTGGAACCAGGGGGGGTGATTGAGCAGTACTTC; d_gene: -; v_gene: TRBV11-3; abundance: -; j_gene: TRBJ2-7
CDR3aa: CASSFTITDTQYF; CDR3nt: TGTGCCAGTAGTTTCACAATCACAGATACGCAGTATTTT; d_gene: -; v_gene: TRBV19; abundance: few; j_gene: TRBJ2-3
CDR3aa: CASSLPTTGGPYEQYF; CDR3nt: TGTGCCAGCAGCCTACCTACGACAGGGGGGCCCTACGAGCAGTACTTC; d_gene: TRBD1; v_gene: TRBV11-3; abundance: large; j_gene: TRBJ2-7
CDR3aa: CASADTGAMDEKLFF; CDR3nt: TGTGCCAGCGCCGATACGGGGGCGATGGATGAAAAACTGTTTTTT; d_gene: -; v_gene: TRBV28; abundance: -; j_gene: TRBJ1-4
CDR3aa: CASSFAARGAGELFF; CDR3nt: TGTGCCAGCAGCTTCGCGGCCAGAGGGGCCGGGGAGCTGTTTTTT; d_gene: -; v_gene: TRBV11-3; abundance: medium-sized; j_gene: TRBJ2-2
CDR3aa: CAISGQNNSPLHF; CDR3nt: TGTGCCATCTCCGGACAGAATAATTCACCCCTCCACTTT; d_gene: -; v_gene: TRBV6-8; abundance: -; j_gene: TRBJ1-6
CDR3aa: CASRGIAGTVSYNEQFF; CDR3nt: TGTGCCAGCAGGGGGATCGCCGGGACAGTCTCCTACAATGAGCAGTTCTTC; d_gene: TRBD1; v_gene: TRBV6-8; abundance: few; j_gene: TRBJ2-1
CDR3aa: CASSSGTGGRKLFF; CDR3nt: TGTGCCAGCAGCTCCGGGACAGGAGGGCGAAAACTGTTTTTT; d_gene: TRBD1; v_gene: TRBV28; abundance: -; j_gene: TRBJ1-4
CDR3aa: CSLLSPGQGYNEQFF; CDR3nt: TGCAGCTTATTGTCGCCGGGACAGGGGTACAATGAGCAGTTCTTC; d_gene: TRBD1; v_gene: TRBV29-1; abundance: -; j_gene: TRBJ2-1
CDR3aa: CASSLGPAMNTGELFF; CDR3nt: TGTGCCAGCAGCTTGGGCCCGGCTATGAACACCGGGGAGCTGTTTTTT; d_gene: -; v_gene: TRBV11-3; abundance: few; j_gene: TRBJ2-2
CDR3aa: CASSYSAGGEQYF; CDR3nt: TGTGCCAGCAGTTACTCCGCAGGGGGCGAGCAGTACTTC; d_gene: TRBD1; v_gene: TRBV6-8; abundance: few; j_gene: TRBJ2-7
CDR3aa: CASSYDIFRELFF; CDR3nt: TGTGCCAGCAGTTACGATATTTTCCGGGAGCTGTTTTTT; d_gene: -; v_gene: TRBV6-8; abundance: few; j_gene: TRBJ2-2